These 18 T cell receptor beta chains share one sample of origin, sequenced in a study of blood T cell repertoires in COVID-19 (dated by TCRdb to about 2020). Libraries were built with the immunoSEQ multiplex PCR assay. Imported from immuneACCESS, the table was reduced by TCRdb to in-frame sequences with V and J called. These copies leave out some clones; in studies compared against another copy, an unresolved V gene accounts for under half, and the cause of the remainder is not known. In all, the sample holds some 200,000 clones, and around four fifths of those were seen once. Of the sample, around 6.1% is held by the ten largest clones. Material: peripheral blood. The origin of the receptors is a woman aged 40-49 years with acute or convalescent COVID-19.

CDR3 protein: CATKDTGSGANVLTF. The CDR3 coding sequence is TGTGCCACCAAGGACACCGGCTCTGGGGCCAACGTCCTGACTTTC. This chain joins TRBV15 and TRBJ2-6; tentative D call: TRBD1 (5 bases). The V gene's germline CDR1 is LNHNV and CDR2 YYDKDF (reference sequence). Trimming took 7 bases from V and 0 from J, leaving 10 bases between them. CDR3 length: 15 amino acids.

This chain joins TRBV29-1 and TRBJ2-2, with D perhaps matching TRBD2 (6 bases). Germline V gene data show CDR1 as SQVTM and CDR2 as ANQGSEA. CDR3 length: 13 amino acids. The V end was cut by 6 bases, the J end by 3 bases, with 11 bases between. The CDR3 coding sequence is TGCAGCGTCGTCAGGGAGGACACCGGGGAGCTGTTTTTT. Translation gives CSVVREDTGELFF.

This chain uses TRBV28 with TRBJ1-4; TRBD1 matches 8 bases. The CDR3 totals 14 residues. V shed 4 bases and J 8 bases; nucleotides not matched to a gene: 6. CDR1 and CDR2 from the germline V gene are MDHEN and SYDVKM. This CDR3 reads CASSSGQAGEKLFF. The CDR3 DNA reads TGTGCCAGCAGTTCGGGACAGGCGGGCGAAAAACTGTTTTTT.

This clone was observed a handful of times. The V and J genes are TRBV4-1 and TRBJ2-7; 10 nucleotides align to TRBD1. The trim removed 0 bases at V and 3 bases at J, leaving 5 bases unmatched. The germline CDR1 and CDR2 sequences are MGHRA and YSYEKL. The CDR3 is 16 amino acids. In nucleotides, the CDR3 is TGCGCCAGCAGCCAAGAAATGGGACAGGGGAGCTACGAGCAGTACTTC. Its protein product is CASSQEMGQGSYEQYF.

V is TRBV13 and J is TRBJ2-5, with TRBD2 as a possible D gene (5 bases). This CDR3 comprises 13 residues. CDR1 is PRHDT and CDR2 is FYEKMQ in the germline V gene (reference sequence). The germline V and J ends were trimmed by 5 bases and 2 bases, with 9 bases remaining between them. The CDR3 spells CASSPKRQETQYF. The CDR3 nucleotides read TGTGCCAGCAGCCCCAAGCGGCAAGAGACCCAGTACTTC.

This clone was recorded a few times. V usage is TRBV5-4 and J usage is TRBJ2-1; D possibly corresponds to TRBD2 (7 bases). Germline-derived CDR1 and CDR2 are SGHNT and YYREEE (reference sequence). The CDR3 contains 14 residues. Trimming pared 4 bases from V and 7 bases from J, leaving 15 bases between. The CDR3 DNA sequence: TGTGCCAGCAGCCTGACTAGGGGGGGGAATGAGCAGTTCTTC. This encodes CASSLTRGGNEQFF.

The chain combines TRBV27 with TRBJ2-1; tentatively, D is TRBD2 (6 bases). The V gene lost 0 bases and the J gene lost 12 bases, with 12 bases spanning the gap. Germline loops: CDR1 MNHEY, CDR2 SMNVEV (reference sequence). This CDR3 is built from 13 residues. For the CDR3, the DNA is TGTGCCAGCAGTTTATCCCGACTAGTTGGGCAGTTCTTC. Residues: CASSLSRLVGQFF.

The chain couples TRBV10-3 to TRBJ1-1, with 8 nucleotides matching TRBD1. This CDR3 region has 16 residues. V was clipped by 3 bases and J by 5 bases; unmatched bases: 11. Germline CDR1 reads ENHRY; CDR2 reads SYGVKD. CDR3 amino acids: CAISDQAGTGTTEAFF. CDR3 nucleotides: TGTGCCATCAGTGATCAGGCCGGGACAGGAACGACTGAAGCTTTCTTT.

This clone was counted only a few times. The chain couples TRBV5-1 to TRBJ2-5, with 8 bases fitting TRBD1. This CDR3 has 14 residues. The junction had 7 bases not matched to a gene; V was cut back by 4 bases and J by 5 bases. The germline gives CDR1 SGHRS, CDR2 YFSETQ. CDR3 residues: CASSVGQGRETQYF. CDR3 bases: TGCGCCAGCAGCGTCGGACAGGGACGGGAGACCCAGTACTTC.

The chain uses TRBV5-6 and TRBJ2-3; the D is unclear. There are 15 residues in the CDR3. Trimming shortened V by 2 bases and J by 0 bases, and 10 bases separated the two germline ends. Germline V gene sequence: CDR1 SGHDT, CDR2 YYEEEE. Here the CDR3 DNA reads TGTGCCAGCAGCTTTGTGGGCTCTAGCACAGATACGCAGTATTTT. Translation: CASSFVGSSTDTQYF.

The chain links TRBV27 to TRBJ2-7; a weak D match, TRBD1 (6 bases). In germline, CDR1 is MNHEY, CDR2 SMNVEV (reference sequence). There are 14 residues in the CDR3. The V gene lost 9 bases and the J gene lost 2 bases, with 17 bases spanning the gap. This CDR3 reads CARLLTGPPYEQYF. CDR3 coding DNA: TGTGCCAGATTGCTTACAGGGCCCCCCTACGAGCAGTACTTC.

The rearrangement links TRBV5-1 to TRBJ1-1, with a possible D match to TRBD1 (6 bases). This CDR3 region has 13 residues. Germline V gene sequence: CDR1 SGHRS, CDR2 YFSETQ. Trimming left V 5 bases short and J 5 bases short, with 13 bases between. In DNA, the CDR3 is TGCGCCAGCAGGGAGGGGGGGAGGACTGAAGCTTTCTTT. Amino acid sequence: CASREGGRTEAFF. Using reference TRBV5-1 and TRBJ1-1 for the parts outside the CDR3, the full variable domain is KAGVTQTPRYLIKTRGQQVTLSCSPISGHRSVSWYQQTPGQGLQFLFEYFSETQRNKGNFPGRFSGRQFSNSRSEMNVSTLELGDSALYLCASREGGRTEAFFGQGTRLTVV.

This clone was seen just once. The J gene is TRBJ1-6, the V gene TRBV28; D call uncertain. CDR3 length equals 15 residues. V gave up 6 bases and J gave up 0 bases, with 9 bases separating them. Germline values: CDR1 MDHEN, CDR2 SYDVKM. The CDR3 region has the DNA TGTGCCAGCAGGCGGGAGTTCTCCTATAATTCACCCCTCCACTTT. Translated: CASRREFSYNSPLHF. Variable domain in full (rest from reference TRBV28 and TRBJ1-6): DVKVTQSSRYLVKRTGEKVFLECVQDMDHENMFWYRQDPGLGLRLIYFSYDVKMKEKGDIPEGYSVSREKKERFSLILESASTNQTSMYLCASRREFSYNSPLHFGNGTRLTVT.

This clone was observed a few times. The gene calls are TRBV27 and TRBJ2-6; no definite D call. Trimming removed 3 bases at V and 3 bases at J, with 3 bases between. This CDR3 region has 13 residues. The germline CDR1 and CDR2 sequences are MNHEY and SMNVEV (reference sequence). This chain's CDR3 is CASSFGGANVLTF. The CDR3, as DNA: TGTGCCAGCAGTTTCGGTGGGGCCAACGTCCTGACTTTC.

This clone has a handful of counts. This same CDR3 is encoded by further DNA sequences in the sample. J is TRBJ2-7 and V is TRBV18; 7 bases fit TRBD1. The CDR3 is made up of 14 amino acids. The germline V gene has CDR1 KGHSH and CDR2 LQKENI. The V and J ends lost 1 base and 4 bases, in that order; junction bases with no gene match: 4. This CDR3 reads CASSPRQGTYEQYF. The CDR3 nucleotides are TGTGCCAGCTCACCACGACAGGGTACTTACGAGCAGTACTTC. Together with reference TRBV18 and TRBJ2-7, the CDR3 gives the full variable domain: NAGVMQNPRHLVRRRGQEARLRCSPMKGHSHVYWYRQLPEEGLKFMVYLQKENIIDESGMPKERFSAEFPKEGPSILRIQQVVRGDSAAYFCASSPRQGTYEQYFGPGTRLTVT.

V is TRBV6-1 and J is TRBJ1-5; TRBD1 might be the D (6 bases). CDR1 MNHNS and CDR2 SASEGT come from the germline V gene. Trimming removed 6 bases from V and 6 bases from J, with 12 bases in between. There are 13 residues in the CDR3. The chain's CDR3 is CASRDSASQPQHF. Here the CDR3 DNA reads TGTGCCAGCAGGGACAGCGCAAGTCAGCCCCAGCATTTT.

The J gene is TRBJ2-5, the V gene TRBV10-3; TRBD2 matches 7 bases. The CDR3 has 14 residues. After removal of 3 bases from V and 5 bases from J, the junction contained 6 bases not matched to a gene. Germline CDR1 and CDR2: ENHRY and SYGVKD. The CDR3 nucleotides read TGTGCCATCAGTGACCCGAGCGGGATTGAGACCCAGTACTTC. Protein sequence: CAISDPSGIETQYF.

The CDR3 is CASRTTAIRTTYSNQPQHF. DNA of the CDR3: TGTGCCAGTAGGACGACAGCGATCAGAACAACCTATAGCAATCAGCCCCAGCATTTT. This chain connects TRBV19 to TRBJ1-5, with D possibly matching TRBD1 (5 bases). The CDR3 contains 19 residues. Germline V lookup: CDR1 LNHDA, CDR2 SQIVND (reference sequence). Trimming took 6 bases from V and 0 from J, leaving 24 bases between them.